This T cell receptor beta chain was sequenced during a study of cytomegalovirus exposure and HLA in healthy donors. Study conclusions and caveats: Accounts indicate the classifier identified cytomegalovirus status with strong specificity and sensitivity. Whilst most TCR sequences proved rare, a subset of public TCRs occurred across many donors.

CDR1 is MGHDK and CDR2 is SYGVNS in the germline V gene. Trimming cost V 2 bases and J 8 bases; bases outside gene matches: 5. This CDR3 contains 13 residues. Concerning this clone: As yet, its antigen is unknown.

Clones were sequenced by immunoSEQ multiplex PCR, and TCRdb holds only the in-frame ones, with some missing. Of 75,000 to 95,000 clones detected, approximately 96% appear once; the ten largest clones hold more than 0.65%. V is TRBV25-1 and J is TRBJ1-2, with 7 bases matching TRBD1. The sequence was collected from a man between 18 and 29 years old in good health and CMV-seronegative. Input material: PBMCs. The CDR3 spells CASSEARGWGYTF. For the CDR3, the DNA is TGTGCCAGCAGTGAAGCCAGGGGGTGGGGCTACACCTTC.